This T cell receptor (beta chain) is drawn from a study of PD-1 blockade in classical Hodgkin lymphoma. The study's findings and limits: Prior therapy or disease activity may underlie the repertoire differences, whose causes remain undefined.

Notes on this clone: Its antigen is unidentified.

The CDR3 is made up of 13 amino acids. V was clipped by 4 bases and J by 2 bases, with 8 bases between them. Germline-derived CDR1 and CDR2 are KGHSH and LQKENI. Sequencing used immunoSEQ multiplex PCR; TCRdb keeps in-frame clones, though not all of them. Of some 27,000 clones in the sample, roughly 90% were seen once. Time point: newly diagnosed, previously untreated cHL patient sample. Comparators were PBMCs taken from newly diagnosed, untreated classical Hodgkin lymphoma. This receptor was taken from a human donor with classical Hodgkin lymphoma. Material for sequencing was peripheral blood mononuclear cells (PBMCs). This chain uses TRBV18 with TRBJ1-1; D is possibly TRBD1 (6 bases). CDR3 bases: TGTGCCAGCTCACAGGACAGTAACACTGAAGCTTTCTTT. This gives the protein CASSQDSNTEAFF.